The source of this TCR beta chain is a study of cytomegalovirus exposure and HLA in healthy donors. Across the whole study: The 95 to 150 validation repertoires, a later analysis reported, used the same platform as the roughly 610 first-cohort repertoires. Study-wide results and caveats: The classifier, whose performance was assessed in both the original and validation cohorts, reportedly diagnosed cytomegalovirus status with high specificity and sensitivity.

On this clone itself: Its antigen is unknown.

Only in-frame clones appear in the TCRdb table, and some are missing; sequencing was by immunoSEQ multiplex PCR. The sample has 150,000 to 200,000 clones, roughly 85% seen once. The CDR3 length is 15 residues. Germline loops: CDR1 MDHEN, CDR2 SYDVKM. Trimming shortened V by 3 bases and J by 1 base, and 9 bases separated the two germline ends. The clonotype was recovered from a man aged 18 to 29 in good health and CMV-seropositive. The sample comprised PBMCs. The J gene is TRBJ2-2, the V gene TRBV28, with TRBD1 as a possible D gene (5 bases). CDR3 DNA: TGTGCCAGCAGTTTGGAACAGGTGAACACCGGGGAGCTGTTTTTT. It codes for CASSLEQVNTGELFF.